This TCR beta chain was recovered during a study of ipilimumab plus nivolumab after autologous stem cell transplantation (dated by TCRdb to the early 2020s). In the study overall: The median number of doses that trial patients received was 5 for ipilimumab and roughly 8 for nivolumab. Both primary refractory and relapsed disease were represented in the DLBCL cohort, where 18-month progression-free survival was approximately 87% and 28%, respectively. Patients in the trial were undergoing autologous transplant and had high-risk diffuse large B cell lymphoma, mature T cell lymphoma, or multiple myeloma. The intent-to-treat population of the trial consisted of approximately 40 patients.

Checkpoint therapy began 14 to 28 days after autologous transplant, with ipilimumab given at 1 mg/kg intravenously on day 1 of selected weeks. Nivolumab was given at 3 mg/kg intravenously on day 1 of weeks 1, 4, 7, 10, and every two weeks through week 26. The study was a Phase Ib clinical trial testing combined checkpoint inhibition with ipilimumab and nivolumab as consolidation after autologous stem cell transplantation. Here is what the overall study found, with its caveats: Combined checkpoint inhibition appeared tolerable as post-transplant consolidation, according to the authors' conclusion. The authors stated that profiles of the T cell receptor repertoire, regulatory T cell phenotype and gut microbiota provided a biologic rationale for studying this approach further.

As for this clone: Its antigen remains undetermined. No much larger clone exists at a distance of one base, and base qualities are not known.

The library came from the immunoSEQ multiplex PCR assay. TCRdb provides this immuneACCESS table in a form limited to in-frame rearrangements. Some clones are lacking; in checked studies, under half of them reflect an unresolved V gene, and why the rest are absent is not known. Across this sample there are about 83,000 clones, with 75% to 85% seen only once. The ten most abundant clones make up more than 2% of the sample. The source of this sequence is a male donor with diffuse large B-cell lymphoma. The sequencing used PBMCs, collected in a trial of ipilimumab plus nivolumab as post-transplant consolidation.

The nucleotide sequence reads TGTGCCAGCTCCCTGGTTGGAGATTTCTATAATTCACCCCTCCACTTT. Protein translation: CASSLVGDFYNSPLHF. The receptor chain draws on TRBV11-3 and TRBJ1-6, with the D gene not clear enough to name. Spanning cysteine to phenylalanine, the CDR3 consists of 16 amino acids. Only CDR3 DNA remains: 48 bases, in frame from the first base. Taken from the germline V gene, the CDR1 and CDR2 loops are SGHNT and YENEEA. V and J are truncated by 8 bases and 3 bases respectively, leaving an intervening sequence of 17 bases.